What follows describes a single TCR beta chain. These data originate in a study of blood T cell repertoires in COVID-19. The V and J ends lost 3 bases and 6 bases, in that order; junction bases with no gene match: 2. The CDR3 is made up of 13 amino acids. The protocol was immunoSEQ multiplex PCR, while the TCRdb copy is restricted to in-frame clones and leaves out a portion. The profile shows some 270,000 clones, over 70% of them singletons. The chain carries TRBV12-3 or TRBV12-4 and TRBJ2-1; 7 bases fit TRBD2. Sequenced material: PBMCs or T cells enriched from blood (not recorded which). The clonotype comes from a woman aged 35 to 49 who had been exposed to COVID-19. The CDR3 protein is CASSLGGTNEQFF. Written as DNA, the CDR3 is TGTGCCAGCAGTTTGGGGGGGACCAATGAGCAGTTCTTC.